This T cell receptor beta chain was recovered during a study of T cell responses to AZD1222 COVID-19 vaccine. Study-level information: Second-dose recipients at about 4 or about 12 weeks were treated as one pooled group.

Broader study findings: It was only six AZD1222 recipients who were seropositive at baseline.

The sample holds one count of this clone. Its antigen is unknown. This CDR3 spans 13 amino acids. Germline CDR1 and CDR2: MRHNA and SNTAGT. Trimming cost V 8 bases and J 6 bases, with 11 bases left between them. Generated by immunoSEQ multiplex PCR, the TCRdb table keeps only in-frame clones and is missing some. Seen here are 98,000 or so clones, about 90% observed once, and the top ten hold about 8.7%. The rearrangement links TRBV6-4 to TRBJ1-6, with D uncertain. The origin of this receptor is an adult in good health. This specimen consisted of peripheral blood, obtained on day 0 of AZD1222 vaccination. The CDR3 sequence is CASSLWGNSPLHF. The CDR3 coding sequence is TGTGCCAGCTCTCTTTGGGGTAATTCACCCCTCCACTTT.